The source of this T cell receptor (beta chain) is a study of T cell responses to AZD1222 COVID-19 vaccine. Study-level findings and limits: Recipients of two AZD1222 doses showed rising Spike-specific TCR breadth and depth. In a largely white British group with more females than males, clonal diversity was possibly underestimated.

Assay: immunoSEQ multiplex PCR; the TCRdb copy retains only in-frame clones and omits some. Here the sample spans tens of thousands of clones, around 90% being singletons. Turning to this clone: What it binds is not known.

V gave up 2 bases and J gave up 6 bases, with 12 bases separating them. This CDR3 has 14 residues. Per germline, CDR1 MNHEY and CDR2 SVGAGI. The chain is built from TRBV6-5 and TRBJ2-3; D gene uncertain. Sequencing was performed on peripheral blood, taken on day 0 of MenACWY control vaccination. This sequence originates from an adult in good health. The CDR3 reads CASSYDSGWDTQYF. CDR3 DNA: TGTGCCAGCAGTTACGACTCTGGTTGGGATACGCAGTATTTT.